The 13 T cell receptor beta chains below all came from one sample that was sequenced in a study. One entry per CDR3 protein, called by TCRdb with MiXCR from the RT-PCR reads. The table lists about 700,000 distinct CDR3 sequences, 14% of them singletons. Sequenced input: memory CD4+ T cells from blood. The receptors were sampled from a female donor in good health, serving as a healthy control.

This clonotype was found a few times. This chain joins TRBV15 and TRBJ2-5; D unclear. This CDR3 region has 13 residues. V gave up 8 bases and J gave up 4 bases, with 14 bases separating them. The germline V gene encodes CDR1 LNHNV and CDR2 YYDKDF (reference sequence). CDR3 residues: CATELGLGETQYF. DNA of the CDR3: TGTGCCACCGAATTGGGCCTCGGAGAGACCCAGTACTTC. Supplemented by reference TRBV15 and TRBJ2-5, the full variable domain reads DAMVIQNPRYQVTQFGKPVTLSCSQTLNHNVMYWYQQKSSQAPKLLFHYYDKDFNNEADTPDNFQSRRPNTSFCFLDIRSPGLGDTAMYLCATELGLGETQYFGPGTRLLVL.

This clonotype appeared many times. V is TRBV12-3 or TRBV12-4 and J is TRBJ2-5; a weak D match, TRBD1 (6 bases). This CDR3 contains 14 residues. V lost 1 base and J lost 5, with 11 bases in between. The CDR3 sequence: CASSLGRGSETQYF. For the CDR3, the DNA is TGTGCCAGCAGTTTAGGCAGGGGTTCCGAGACCCAGTACTTC.

In its sample, this clonotype was seen many times. The chain employs TRBV15 and TRBJ2-1; weak D call: TRBD2 (6 bases). This CDR3 is 14 amino acids long. The germline V gene has CDR1 LNHNV and CDR2 YYDKDF (reference sequence). V dropped 0 bases and J dropped 10 bases, with 13 bases sitting between them. In DNA form, the CDR3 reads TGTGCCACCAGCAGAGATCGAGGGAGCGGGGAGCAGTTCTTC. Protein product: CATSRDRGSGEQFF.

The gene calls are TRBV18 and TRBJ2-7, with TRBD2 matching 8 bases. This CDR3 contains 16 residues. V shed 3 bases and J 4 bases; nucleotides not matched to a gene: 11. The germline CDR1 and CDR2 sequences are KGHSH and LQKENI. The CDR3 DNA reads TGTGCCAGCTCACCTCCCGGGACTAGACCGAATTACGAGCAGTACTTC. The encoded protein is CASSPPGTRPNYEQYF.

Remarks on this clonotype: Germline and junction disagree at one end, which may indicate a read error. The rearrangement links TRBV6-6 to TRBJ2-1, with a weak D call TRBD2 (5 bases). The CDR3 is 15 residues long. Germline V gene lookup returns CDR1 MNHNY and CDR2 SVGAGI (reference sequence). The CDR3: CARSYPGFSTHEQFF. The CDR3 nucleotides read TGTGCCAGAAGTTACCCGGGATTTAGCACCCATGAGCAGTTCTTC.

The rearrangement uses TRBV6-5 and TRBJ2-7; D might be TRBD1 (8 bases). Germline CDR1 and CDR2: MNHEY and SVGAGI. The CDR3 runs to 13 residues. Trimming removed 5 bases from V and 7 bases from J, with 15 bases in between. The CDR3, as DNA: TGTGCCAGCAGTCGTACAGGGGGGGATGAGCAGTACTTC. Encoded protein: CASSRTGGDEQYF.

V is TRBV12-3 or TRBV12-4 and J is TRBJ2-4, with TRBD2 as a possible D gene (5 bases). The CDR3 has 14 amino acids. Trimming stripped 6 bases from V and 1 base from J, with 10 bases between. CDR3 sequence: CASSRGFAKNIQYF. The CDR3 coding sequence is TGTGCCAGCAGCCGAGGGTTTGCCAAAAACATTCAGTACTTC.

The V gene is TRBV7-2, the J gene TRBJ1-1; unclear D gene. Trimming removed 4 bases from V and 5 bases from J, with 14 bases in between. Per the germline V gene, CDR1 is SGHTA and CDR2 is FQGNSA. This CDR3 spans 14 amino acids. The CDR3: CASSSTSGATEAFF. The CDR3 nucleotides read TGTGCCAGCAGCTCAACATCCGGCGCTACTGAAGCTTTCTTT.

The rearrangement joins TRBV25-1 to TRBJ1-1, with D tentatively TRBD1 (6 bases). The germline V gene has CDR1 MGHDK and CDR2 SYGVNS. This CDR3 is built from 11 residues. The germline V and J ends were trimmed by 7 bases and 5 bases, with 8 bases remaining between them. This CDR3 is CASTGVTEAFF. The CDR3 coding sequence is TGTGCCAGCACAGGGGTAACTGAAGCTTTCTTT.

This clonotype was detected many times. The chain is built from TRBV7-3 and TRBJ2-3; 12 nucleotides agree with TRBD2. CDR1 and CDR2 from the germline V gene are SGHTA and FQGTGA. The ends lost 5 bases at V and 6 bases at J; junction bases unmatched: 15. This CDR3 comprises 18 residues. In DNA, the CDR3 is TGTGCCAGCAGCCCGTCCGGGGTTCTAGCGGGAGGGCCGGATACGCAGTATTTT. This translates into CASSPSGVLAGGPDTQYF.

The rearrangement links TRBV20-1 to TRBJ2-2, with TRBD2 identical over 12 bases. Germline V gene lookup returns CDR1 DFQATT and CDR2 SNEGSKA (reference sequence). This CDR3 comprises 18 residues. With 4 bases clipped from V and 4 bases from J, the junction kept 13 bases outside the gene matches. CDR3 residues: CSATNNGPGLAGTGELFF. The CDR3 DNA reads TGCAGTGCTACTAACAATGGGCCGGGACTAGCGGGCACCGGGGAGCTGTTTTTT.

This clonotype turned up a few times. V and J are TRBV7-7 and TRBJ2-3; 10 nucleotides match TRBD2. Germline assignment: CDR1 SSHAT and CDR2 FNYEAQ (reference sequence). V lost 6 bases, J lost 4 bases, and 7 bases stayed unmatched. The CDR3 covers 15 residues. The CDR3: CASSQLAGSPDTQYF. As DNA, the CDR3 is TGTGCCAGCAGTCAACTAGCGGGGTCGCCAGATACGCAGTATTTT.

This clonotype was counted ten times or more. The chain joins TRBV7-9 to TRBJ1-5; D is ambiguous. Trimming took off 1 base at V and 7 bases at J, with 8 bases between the two ends. This CDR3 is 13 amino acids long. Germline loops: CDR1 SEHNR, CDR2 FQNEAQ (reference sequence). CDR3 nucleotides: TGTGCCAGCAGCTTAGAACAAGACCAGCCCCAGCATTTT. This sequence encodes CASSLEQDQPQHF.